These 19 T cell receptor beta chains share one sample of origin, sequenced in a study of beta chain features in type 1 diabetes. The study reverse transcribed the entire isolated RNA, so it sequenced expressed TCRB transcripts. Sequenced by immunoSEQ multiplex PCR; TCRdb stores in-frame clones only, minus some. The table includes around 430,000 clones, approximately 31% detected once. The material sequenced was naive CD4+ T cells from blood. The receptors stem from a man aged 18 to 29 in good health.

This clone was seen a few times. Different DNA sequences within this sample yield the same CDR3. This rearrangement joins TRBV30 to TRBJ2-5, with 8 bases matching TRBD1. This CDR3 has 14 residues. CDR1 is GTSNPN and CDR2 is SVGIG in the germline V gene (reference sequence). Trimming at V came to 1 base and at J to 2 bases, leaving 3 bases not matched to a gene. The CDR3 DNA is TGTGCCTGGAGTGCTGACAGGGGTCAAGAGACCCAGTACTTC. Translated: CAWSADRGQETQYF.

Here the CDR3 DNA reads TGTGCCAGCTCAAGTCAGGGCTACGAGCAGTACTTC. It encodes CASSSQGYEQYF. The rearrangement uses TRBV6-1 and TRBJ2-7; a possible D gene is TRBD1 (5 bases). Germline V gene lookup returns CDR1 MNHNS and CDR2 SASEGT. The CDR3 runs 12 residues. Trimming removed 8 bases from V and 3 bases from J, with 11 bases in between.

This chain joins TRBV29-1 and TRBJ1-5, with TRBD1 identical over 11 bases. The germline CDR1 and CDR2 sequences are SQVTM and ANQGSEA. Trimming removed 5 bases from V and 5 bases from J; junction bases left unmatched: 5. The CDR3 has 14 residues. CDR3 in DNA: TGCAGCGTTTCCGTGGGACAGGGGGATCAGCCCCAGCATTTT. Protein sequence: CSVSVGQGDQPQHF.

The rearrangement uses TRBV30 and TRBJ1-3; D perhaps matches TRBD1 (6 bases). Trimming cost V 7 bases and J 0 bases, with 16 bases left between them. This CDR3 contains 15 residues. Germline CDR1 GTSNPN, CDR2 SVGIG (reference sequence). The CDR3 DNA reads as TGTGCCTCCCTACCTTGGGACAACTCTGGAAACACCATATATTTT. Translating gives CASLPWDNSGNTIYF.

The rearrangement uses TRBV10-3 and TRBJ2-1; 9 bases are a match to TRBD2. Trimming cost V 0 bases and J 0 bases; bases outside gene matches: 0. The CDR3 spans 16 residues. Germline V CDR1 and CDR2: ENHRY, SYGVKD. The DNA of the CDR3 is TGTGCCATCAGTGAGTCTAGCGGGAGCTCCTACAATGAGCAGTTCTTC. This codes for CAISESSGSSYNEQFF.

The chain employs TRBV30 and TRBJ1-2; 8 bases line up with TRBD1. Germline assignment: CDR1 GTSNPN and CDR2 SVGIG (reference sequence). This CDR3 has 14 residues. V trimming: 3 bases; J trimming: 0 bases; junction bases outside the gene matches: 3. The CDR3 sequence is CAWSGDRPNYGYTF. For the CDR3, the DNA is TGTGCCTGGAGCGGGGACAGGCCTAACTATGGCTACACCTTC.

The chain couples TRBV5-4 to TRBJ2-3; D is perhaps TRBD2 (5 bases). The CDR3 consists of 15 residues. The V gene lost 0 bases and the J gene lost 7 bases, with 15 bases spanning the gap. Germline CDR1 is SGHNT and CDR2 is YYREEE (reference sequence). Here the CDR3 DNA reads TGTGCCAGCAGCTTGGATTACGGGGTGGCCAATACGCAGTATTTT. Translation gives CASSLDYGVANTQYF. The full variable domain, its missing parts supplied by reference TRBV5-4 and TRBJ2-3, is ETGVTQSPTHLIKTRGQQVTLRCSSQSGHNTVSWYQQALGQGPQFIFQYYREEENGRGNFPPRFSGLQFPNYSSELNVNALELDDSALYLCASSLDYGVANTQYFGPGTRLTVL.

This clone has a handful of counts. The CDR3 sequence: CAWSVGTSGSGEQFF. The CDR3 DNA is TGTGCCTGGAGTGTAGGGACTAGCGGGAGCGGTGAGCAGTTCTTC. This chain joins TRBV30 and TRBJ2-1, with 14 bases that match TRBD2. V lost 0 bases and J lost 9; bases outside the gene matches: 4. Germline CDR1 reads GTSNPN; CDR2 reads SVGIG (reference sequence). This CDR3 spans 15 amino acids.

This chain uses TRBV5-1 with TRBJ2-6; D is uncertain. The germline V gene has CDR1 SGHRS and CDR2 YFSETQ. The CDR3 loop spans 15 amino acids. Deletions cut 3 bases from V and 0 bases from J, with 7 bases between. CDR3 DNA: TGCGCCAGCAGCTCGACGTTCTCTGGGGCCAACGTCCTGACTTTC. Translating it yields CASSSTFSGANVLTF.

The genes are TRBV19 and TRBJ2-1; D perhaps matches TRBD2 (5 bases). The CDR3 runs to 13 residues. V was trimmed by 7 bases and J by 8 bases, leaving 15 bases between them. The germline CDR1 and CDR2 sequences are LNHDA and SQIVND (reference sequence). The CDR3 DNA reads TGTGCCAGTACCCTCCGGGAAGGATATGAGCAGTTCTTC. Translated, it gives CASTLREGYEQFF.

This clone showed up just a few times. J is TRBJ2-7 and V is TRBV10-3, with 11 positions matching TRBD1. There are 14 residues in the CDR3. Unmatched junction bases numbered 8, after V lost 6 bases and J lost 7 bases. Germline-derived CDR1 and CDR2 are ENHRY and SYGVKD. The DNA for the CDR3 is TGTGCCATCAGGCGCGGACAGGGGGCGCGGGAGCAGTACTTC. The encoded protein is CAIRRGQGAREQYF.

The CDR3 DNA follows: TGCGCCAGCAGCTTGGTTGGACTAAGGGATGACGAGACCCAGTACTTC. This gives the protein CASSLVGLRDDETQYF. The rearrangement joins TRBV5-1 to TRBJ2-5, with D possibly matching TRBD2 (6 bases). The CDR3 is made up of 16 amino acids. Germline CDR1 is SGHRS and CDR2 is YFSETQ. Trimming took 0 bases from V and 5 from J, leaving 17 bases between them.

This clone was recorded a few times. This sequence joins TRBV6-5 and TRBJ2-5; the match to TRBD1 covers 8 bases. There are 14 residues in the CDR3. J was trimmed by 7 bases and V by 2 bases; bases with no gene match: 6. In germline, CDR1 is MNHEY, CDR2 SVGAGI. The CDR3 here is CASSYGTGGATQYF. In nucleotides, the CDR3 is TGTGCCAGCAGTTACGGGACAGGCGGAGCGACCCAGTACTTC.

The V call is TRBV2, the J call TRBJ2-3; D gene unclear. The length of the CDR3 is 16 residues. The V gene's germline CDR1 is SNHLY and CDR2 FYNNEI. Trimming took 0 bases from V and 1 from J, leaving 11 bases between them. CDR3 region: CASSEAPDVGTDTQYF. The CDR3 region has the DNA TGTGCCAGCAGTGAAGCCCCTGACGTAGGCACAGATACGCAGTATTTT.

This clone turned up a few times. The chain is built from TRBV13 and TRBJ2-7, with D hard to call. The germline CDR1 and CDR2 sequences are PRHDT and FYEKMQ (reference sequence). CDR3 length: 12 residues. V was pared by 1 base and J by 2 bases, with 3 bases between. This CDR3 reads CASSLAAYEQYF. The CDR3 nucleotides read TGTGCCAGCAGCTTAGCGGCCTACGAGCAGTACTTC.

The V gene is TRBV27, the J gene TRBJ2-1; the D is unclear. V dropped 1 base and J dropped 0 bases, with 10 bases sitting between them. Per germline, CDR1 MNHEY and CDR2 SMNVEV (reference sequence). The length of the CDR3 is 16 residues. The CDR3 nucleotides are TGTGCCAGCAGTTTATTCGCACTTTTCTCCTACAATGAGCAGTTCTTC. It encodes CASSLFALFSYNEQFF.

DNA of the CDR3: TGTGCCAGCAGCACCTGGACTAGCTCCTACGAGGGGTACTTC. It yields the protein CASSTWTSSYEGYF. J is TRBJ2-7 and V is TRBV21-1; TRBD2 is taken as the D call from the table, unchecked against the DNA. TRBV21-1 is designated a pseudogene. The length of the CDR3 is 14 residues.

The chain couples TRBV30 to TRBJ2-2; D gene uncertain. Per the germline V gene, CDR1 is GTSNPN and CDR2 is SVGIG (reference sequence). This CDR3 is built from 13 residues. Trimming removed 4 bases from V and 6 bases from J, with 12 bases in between. CDR3 nucleotide sequence: TGTGCCTGGAAAGGGCCGAGGTCCGGGGAGCTGTTTTTT. Translated, it gives CAWKGPRSGELFF.

This clone was observed a few times. This chain links TRBV29-1 with TRBJ2-7, with D possibly matching TRBD2 (5 bases). In germline, CDR1 is SQVTM, CDR2 ANQGSEA. The V and J ends lost 5 bases and 3 bases respectively, with 11 bases between them. The CDR3 runs 12 residues. The DNA of the CDR3 is TGCAGCGTTACTATCGGGGACTACGAGCAGTACTTC. Its translation: CSVTIGDYEQYF.